This T cell receptor (beta chain) was sequenced during a study of T cell clones after liver transplantation. Study as a whole: Post-transplant blood was tracked for graft-donor-reactive T cell clones identified in a pre-transplant mixed lymphocyte reaction. Pre-transplant mixed lymphocyte reactions yielded third-party-reactive TCRbeta sequences as comparators for graft-donor-reactive sequences. Study-level points and caveats: A larger donor-reactive than third-party decline suggested partial antigen-specific deletion.

With regard to this clone: Its cognate antigen is unknown.

TCRdb's table, derived via immunoSEQ multiplex PCR, lists solely in-frame clones and lacks some. The sample lists about 75,000 clones; around four fifths were seen once. Thawed unstimulated PBMCs were FACS-sorted by CD3, CD4 and CD8 into two populations. The sequenced sample was CD4+ T cells from blood, obtained roughly 48 months after liver transplant. The sequence derives from a human patient who received a liver transplant. Some T cells may be supplied by the graft donor.

The CDR3: CASSLRASGGSTDTQYF. In nucleotides, the CDR3 is TGTGCCAGCAGCTTAAGGGCTAGCGGGGGTAGCACAGATACGCAGTATTTT. The chain is built from TRBV7-2 and TRBJ2-3; 10 positions agree with TRBD2. CDR1 is SGHTA and CDR2 is FQGNSA in the germline V gene. Unmatched junction bases numbered 5, after V lost 2 bases and J lost 0 bases. The CDR3 extends over 17 amino acids.